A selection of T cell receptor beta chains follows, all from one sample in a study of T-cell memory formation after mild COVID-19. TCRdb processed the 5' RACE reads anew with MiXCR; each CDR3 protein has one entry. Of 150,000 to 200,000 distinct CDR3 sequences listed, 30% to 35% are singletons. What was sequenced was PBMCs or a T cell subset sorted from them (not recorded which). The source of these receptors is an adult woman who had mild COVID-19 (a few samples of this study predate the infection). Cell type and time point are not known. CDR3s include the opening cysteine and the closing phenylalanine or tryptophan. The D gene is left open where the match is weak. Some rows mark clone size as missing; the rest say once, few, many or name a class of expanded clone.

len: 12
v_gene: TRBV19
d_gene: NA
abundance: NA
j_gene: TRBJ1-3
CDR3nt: TGTGCCAGTAGTATTCCGGAAAACACCATATATTTT
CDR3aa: CASSIPENTIYF

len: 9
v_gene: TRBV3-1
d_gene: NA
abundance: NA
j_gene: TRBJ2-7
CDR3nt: TGTGCCAGCAGCCAAGACCAGTACTTC
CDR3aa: CASSQDQYF

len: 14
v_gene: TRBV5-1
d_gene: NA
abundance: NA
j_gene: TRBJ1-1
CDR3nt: TGCGCCAGCAGCTTGGTCTGGTCGGACACTGAAGCTTTCTTT
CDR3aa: CASSLVWSDTEAFF

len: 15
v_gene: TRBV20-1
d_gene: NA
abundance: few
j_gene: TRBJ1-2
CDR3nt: TGCAGTGCAACCGGGGACACAGAGGGGAAATATGGCTACACCTTC
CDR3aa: CSATGDTEGKYGYTF

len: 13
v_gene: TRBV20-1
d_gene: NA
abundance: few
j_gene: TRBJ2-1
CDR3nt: TGCAGTGCTAGGGGGCGAGGGAACAATGAGCAGTTCTTC
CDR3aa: CSARGRGNNEQFF

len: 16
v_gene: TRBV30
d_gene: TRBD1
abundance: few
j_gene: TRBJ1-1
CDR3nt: TGTGCCTGGAGTGCCCCGGAGGACAGGGGAAACACTGAAGCTTTCTTT
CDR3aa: CAWSAPEDRGNTEAFF

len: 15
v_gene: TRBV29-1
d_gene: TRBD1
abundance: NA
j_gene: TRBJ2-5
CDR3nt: TGCAGCGTTGAAGGGGCAGGGGGCCACCAAGAGACCCAGTACTTC
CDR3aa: CSVEGAGGHQETQYF

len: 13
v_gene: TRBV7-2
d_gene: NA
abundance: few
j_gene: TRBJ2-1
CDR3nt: TGTGCCAGCAGCTTAGCGCCCCACAATGAGCAGTTCTTC
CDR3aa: CASSLAPHNEQFF

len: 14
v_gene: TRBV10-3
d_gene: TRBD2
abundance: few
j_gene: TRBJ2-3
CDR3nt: TGTGCCATCACCCCCGGGACTACTGGTGATACGCAGTATTTT
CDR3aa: CAITPGTTGDTQYF

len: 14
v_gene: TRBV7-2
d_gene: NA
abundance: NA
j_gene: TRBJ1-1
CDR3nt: TGTGCCAGCAGCTTAATGGGGGCGAACACTGAAGCTTTCTTT
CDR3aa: CASSLMGANTEAFF

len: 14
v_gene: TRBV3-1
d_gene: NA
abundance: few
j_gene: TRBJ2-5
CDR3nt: TGTGCCAGCAGCCCAGCCAAGTACCAAGAGACCCAGTACTTC
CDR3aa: CASSPAKYQETQYF

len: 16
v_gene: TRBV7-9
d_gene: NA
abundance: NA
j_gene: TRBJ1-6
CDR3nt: TGTGCCAGCACCAATGTAGTGGGGTCCTATAATTCACCCCTCCACTTT
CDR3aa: CASTNVVGSYNSPLHF

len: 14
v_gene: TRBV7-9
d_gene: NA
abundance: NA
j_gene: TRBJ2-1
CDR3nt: TGTGCCAGCAACCTATGGACAGTTTCAAATGAGCAGTTCTTC
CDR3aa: CASNLWTVSNEQFF

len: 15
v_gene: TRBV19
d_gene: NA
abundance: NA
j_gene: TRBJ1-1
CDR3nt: TGTGCCAGTAGTATCAGAGGGGGTTTGGACACTGAAGCTTTCTTT
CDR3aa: CASSIRGGLDTEAFF

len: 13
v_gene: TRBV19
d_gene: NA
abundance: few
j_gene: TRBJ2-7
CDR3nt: TGTGCCAGTAGTCCAAAGGGGTCCTACGAGCAGTACTTC
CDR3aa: CASSPKGSYEQYF